Presented here are 6 T cell receptor beta chains from one specimen sequenced in a study of cytomegalovirus exposure and HLA in healthy donors. PCR amplification relied on 60 Vbeta primers (plus 13 Jbeta primers). The assay was immunoSEQ multiplex PCR, and TCRdb's table has in-frame clones only and misses some. The table has about 130,000 clones, 65% to 75% seen once; the top ten hold almost 6%. Sequencing was carried out using PBMCs. The receptor set was obtained from a woman aged 50 to 60 in good health and CMV-seropositive.

V is TRBV11-2 and J is TRBJ2-7, with 14 bases identical to TRBD2. The CDR3 runs to 17 residues. Germline V gene sequence: CDR1 SGHAT, CDR2 FQNNGV. V was clipped by 5 bases and J by 0 bases; unmatched bases: 6. For the CDR3, the DNA is TGTGCCAGCAGCCAGGGACTAGCGGGGGCCAGCTCCTACGAGCAGTACTTC. Protein sequence: CASSQGLAGASSYEQYF.

The chain joins TRBV7-8 to TRBJ1-1, with a weak D call TRBD1 (6 bases). Germline V lookup: CDR1 SGHVS, CDR2 FQNEAQ. Trimming shortened V by 2 bases and J by 9 bases, and 13 bases separated the two germline ends. The CDR3 consists of 13 residues. In DNA form, the CDR3 reads TGTGCCAGCAGCTTATCAGGGGAATCCCAAGCTTTCTTT. Encoded protein: CASSLSGESQAFF.

The V gene is TRBV5-1, the J gene TRBJ1-1; D unresolved. Per the germline V gene, CDR1 is SGHRS and CDR2 is YFSETQ. The CDR3 loop spans 14 amino acids. V lost 7 bases and J lost 1, with 14 bases in between. CDR3 sequence reads: CASGLVSTNTEAFF. The CDR3 DNA reads as TGCGCCAGCGGACTTGTCAGTACGAACACTGAAGCTTTCTTT.

The chain recombines TRBV6-5 with TRBJ2-2; 9 positions match TRBD2. Germline lookup yields CDR1 MNHEY and CDR2 SVGAGI. This CDR3 is built from 16 residues. Losses at the gene ends were 1 base for V and 7 bases for J; bases not matched to a gene: 7. The CDR3 coding sequence is TGTGCCAGCAGTTACTTGGCGGGGGGGCGGGGCGGGGAGCTGTTTTTT. Translated, it gives CASSYLAGGRGGELFF.

Comments on this clone: Sequence at one end of the junction differs from germline and may be a read error. The chain joins TRBV5-4 to TRBJ2-5, with D possibly being TRBD2 (6 bases). The CDR3 has 15 amino acids. The germline V gene encodes CDR1 SGHNT and CDR2 YYREEE (reference sequence). The CDR3 sequence: CPSSSPSENQETQYF. The CDR3, as DNA: TGTCCCAGCAGCTCTCCTAGCGAGAACCAAGAGACCCAGTACTTC.

V gene TRBV5-1 combines with J gene TRBJ1-5; no clear D gene. Trimming left V 4 bases short and J 1 base short, with 15 bases between. CDR1 and CDR2 from the germline V gene are SGHRS and YFSETQ. CDR3 length equals 16 residues. For the CDR3, the DNA is TGCGCCAGCAGCCCTGGCGGGGTGGCGAGCAATCAGCCCCAGCATTTT. It specifies CASSPGGVASNQPQHF.